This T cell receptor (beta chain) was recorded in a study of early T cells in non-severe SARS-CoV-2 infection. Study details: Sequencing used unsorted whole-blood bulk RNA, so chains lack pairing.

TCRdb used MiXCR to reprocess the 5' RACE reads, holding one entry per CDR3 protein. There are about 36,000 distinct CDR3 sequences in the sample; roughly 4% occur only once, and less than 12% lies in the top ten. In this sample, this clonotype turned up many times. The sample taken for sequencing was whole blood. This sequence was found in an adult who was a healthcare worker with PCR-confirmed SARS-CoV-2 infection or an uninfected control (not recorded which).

CDR3 nucleotide sequence: TGTGCCAGCAGCCAGGGACAGGGGACCTACGAGCAGTACTTC. This encodes CASSQGQGTYEQYF. This chain links TRBV27 with TRBJ2-7; 10 bases are a match to TRBD1. The CDR3 totals 14 residues. The germline V gene has CDR1 MNHEY and CDR2 SMNVEV (reference sequence). J was trimmed by 2 bases and V by 6 bases; bases with no gene match: 4.